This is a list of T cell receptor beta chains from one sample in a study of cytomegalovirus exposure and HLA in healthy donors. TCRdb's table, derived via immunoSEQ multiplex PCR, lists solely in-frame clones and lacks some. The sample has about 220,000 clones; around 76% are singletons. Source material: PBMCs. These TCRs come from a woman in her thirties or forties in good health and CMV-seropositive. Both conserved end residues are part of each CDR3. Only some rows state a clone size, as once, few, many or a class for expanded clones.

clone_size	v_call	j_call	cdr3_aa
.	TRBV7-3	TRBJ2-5	CASSLRGGREETQYF
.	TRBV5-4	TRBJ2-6	CASSLGGFSGANVLTF
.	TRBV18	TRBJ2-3	CASSPTTTSGIGSF
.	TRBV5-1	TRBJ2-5	CASTRQGEETQYF
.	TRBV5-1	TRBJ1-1	CASSSQINTEAFF
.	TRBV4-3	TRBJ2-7	CASSQDPLPYEQYF
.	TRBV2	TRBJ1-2	CASSELDSNYGYTF
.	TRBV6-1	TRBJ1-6	CASSEAMGQGDYSPLHF
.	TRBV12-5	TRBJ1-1	CASVPRGGMDTEAFF
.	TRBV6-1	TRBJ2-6	CASAGGAAGANVLTF
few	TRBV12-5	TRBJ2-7	CASGPPRLEEQYF
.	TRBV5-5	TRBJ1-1	CASSLLQGGTEAFF
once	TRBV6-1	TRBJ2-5	CASRTPGQGETQYF
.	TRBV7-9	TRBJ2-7	CASSLDPTGGVNEQYF
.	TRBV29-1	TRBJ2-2	CSVAGAGVNTGELFF
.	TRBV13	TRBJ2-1	CASSSPRDSYNEQFF
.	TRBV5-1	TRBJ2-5	CASSLEAGALQETQYF
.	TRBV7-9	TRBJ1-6	CASSLSTGYNSPLHF
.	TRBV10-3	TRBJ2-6	CAISDRTGVTNVLTF
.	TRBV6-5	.	CASRLGLANEQYF
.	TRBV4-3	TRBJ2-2	CASSFTRDTGELFF
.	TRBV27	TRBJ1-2	CASQGRGMNYGYTF
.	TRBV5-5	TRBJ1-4	CASRLVDRGAQEKLFF
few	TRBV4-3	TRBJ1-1	CASSQEDRYPYTEAFF
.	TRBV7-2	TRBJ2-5	CASSLTSGGSYQETQYF
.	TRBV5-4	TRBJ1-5	CASKIGGNSNQPQHF
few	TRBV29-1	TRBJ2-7	CSAQGQSYEQYF
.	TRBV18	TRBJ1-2	CASSERQGVSYGYTF
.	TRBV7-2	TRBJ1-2	CASSGQITGYGYTF
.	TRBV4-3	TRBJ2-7	CASSRLGTSSEQYF
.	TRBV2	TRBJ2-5	CASSEEAVQETQYF
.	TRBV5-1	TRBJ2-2	CASSRTENTGELFF
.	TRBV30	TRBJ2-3	CAWSTRLGFDTQYF
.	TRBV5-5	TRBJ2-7	CASSLGQGEPYEQYF
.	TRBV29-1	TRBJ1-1	CSVESPGNTEAFF
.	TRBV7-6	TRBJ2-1	CASSAGLAGDLEQFF
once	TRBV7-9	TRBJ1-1	CASSLTQVTEAFF
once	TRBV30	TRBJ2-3	CAWKKSGADTQYF
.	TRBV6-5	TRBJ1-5	CASSYSRNDQPQHF
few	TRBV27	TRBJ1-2	CASASQRRDGYTF
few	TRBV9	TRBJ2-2	CASSTRTSNTGELFF
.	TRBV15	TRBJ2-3	CATSRYLSGRTSTDTQYF
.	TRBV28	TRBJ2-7	CASKSPGVYEQYF
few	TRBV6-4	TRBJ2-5	CASSPREGETQYF
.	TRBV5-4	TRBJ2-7	CASSFWTGPYEQYF
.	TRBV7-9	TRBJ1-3	CASLVVGVFGSTIYF
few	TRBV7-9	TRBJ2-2	CAHGKGQHTGELFF
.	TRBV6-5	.	CASSLRQDSYEQYF
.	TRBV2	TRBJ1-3	CASIGRTAPGLNTIYF
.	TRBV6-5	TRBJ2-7	CASRAGYEQYF
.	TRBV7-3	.	CASSQGTGSEQYF